What follows are 14 T cell receptor beta chains derived from one specimen sequenced in a study of shared clonotypes between healthy human individuals. Some clones are missing from TCRdb's copy, which holds only in-frame ones; the method was immunoSEQ multiplex PCR. The table shows about 2.1 million clones, with about 92% occurring only once. Cells designated naive CD8 were CD45RO-negative and were positively selected for CCR7, with terminally differentiated effector memory CD45RA+ cells excluded. The sequencing input was naive CD8+ T cells from PBMCs. Source of these receptors: a man aged 18 to 29 in good health. Some clones in this sample may be carry-over from other donors' samples.

The genes are TRBV7-6 and TRBJ2-1, with D perhaps TRBD1 (5 bases). V gave up 4 bases and J gave up 4 bases, with 23 bases separating them. Per the germline V gene, CDR1 is SGHVS and CDR2 is FNYEAQ. CDR3 length equals 18 residues. The chain's CDR3 is CASSYRGGPDILYNEQFF. The CDR3 DNA is TGTGCCAGCAGCTATCGTGGCGGCCCGGACATACTTTACAATGAGCAGTTCTTC.

The CDR3 DNA sequence: TGTGCCAGCAGCACGCGACTAGCGGGAGGAGGGGAGACCCAGTACTTC. Protein: CASSTRLAGGGETQYF. This sequence joins TRBV13 and TRBJ2-5, with 13 bases lining up with TRBD2. The junction had 8 bases not matched to a gene; V was cut back by 5 bases and J by 5 bases. The length of the CDR3 is 16 residues. Germline CDR1 reads PRHDT; CDR2 reads FYEKMQ (reference sequence).

This rearrangement joins TRBV4-1 to TRBJ1-3; tentatively, D is TRBD1 (5 bases). V lost 4 bases and J 0 bases, leaving 10 bases between the germline ends. The CDR3 covers 15 residues. Germline V gene data show CDR1 as MGHRA and CDR2 as YSYEKL. CDR3 in amino acids: CASSPGRYSGNTIYF. CDR3 sequence (DNA): TGCGCCAGCAGCCCGGGGCGGTACTCTGGAAACACCATATATTTT.

V and J are TRBV6-1 and TRBJ2-7, with D unresolved. Germline values: CDR1 MNHNS, CDR2 SASEGT. This CDR3 contains 14 residues. V dropped 1 base and J dropped 2 bases, with 9 bases sitting between them. This CDR3 reads CASSEEINTYEQYF. The CDR3 DNA follows: TGTGCCAGCAGTGAAGAAATTAATACCTACGAGCAGTACTTC.

Remarks on this clone: A read error may account for a junction end that differs from germline. The chain links TRBV7-9 to TRBJ2-3; 7 bases map to TRBD1. The CDR3 runs 15 residues. From germline, CDR1 is SEHNR and CDR2 FQNEAQ (reference sequence). CDR3 coding DNA: TGTGCCAGCAGCTCACAGGGGCCCCTGGGAGATACGGAGTATTTT. Protein: CASSSQGPLGDTEYF.

The rearrangement uses TRBV7-9 and TRBJ2-1, with 8 bases aligning to TRBD1. Germline V gene sequence: CDR1 SEHNR, CDR2 FQNEAQ (reference sequence). The CDR3 runs 15 residues. For the CDR3, the DNA is TGTGGGGGGACAGGACCCATTTACTCCTACAATGAGCAGTTCTTC. Translated: CGGTGPIYSYNEQFF.

The V call is TRBV19, the J call TRBJ1-3, with D hard to call. The CDR3 spans 16 residues. Trimming shortened V by 3 bases and J by 7 bases, and 19 bases separated the two germline ends. The germline CDR1 and CDR2 sequences are LNHDA and SQIVND (reference sequence). CDR3 coding DNA: TGTGCCAGTAGTATCGCCTTCCATGCTGAGGAGAACACCATATATTTT. It specifies CASSIAFHAEENTIYF. The full variable domain, with the rest looked up from reference TRBV19 and TRBJ1-3, is DGGITQSPKYLFRKEGQNVTLSCEQNLNHDAMYWYRQDPGQGLRLIYYSQIVNDFQKGDIAEGYSVSREKKESFPLTVTSAQKNPTAFYLCASSIAFHAEENTIYFGEGSWLTVV.

The chain is built from TRBV19 and TRBJ2-6; 8 bases are shared with TRBD1. Per the germline V gene, CDR1 is LNHDA and CDR2 is SQIVND (reference sequence). The CDR3 has 18 amino acids. The V and J ends lost 7 bases and 0 bases, in that order; junction bases with no gene match: 11. The CDR3 protein is CASTPNRGTLSGANVLTF. The CDR3 DNA is TGTGCCAGTACACCGAACAGGGGGACCCTCTCTGGGGCCAACGTCCTGACTTTC.

This chain connects TRBV28 to TRBJ1-2; D call uncertain. There are 18 residues in the CDR3. From germline, CDR1 is MDHEN and CDR2 SYDVKM. Between the trimmed V and J ends, which lost 6 bases and 2 bases, there was a span of 25 bases. The CDR3 reads CASSPLGVRQNPNYGYTF. The CDR3 nucleotides read TGTGCCAGCAGCCCCCTCGGAGTCCGTCAAAACCCCAACTATGGCTACACCTTC.

The V gene is TRBV28, the J gene TRBJ1-2; tentatively, D is TRBD1 (5 bases). The germline gives CDR1 MDHEN, CDR2 SYDVKM. The CDR3 consists of 15 residues. Trimming removed 3 bases from V and 4 bases from J, with 15 bases in between. The chain's CDR3 is CASSLRGPRGYGYTF. In DNA, the CDR3 is TGTGCCAGCAGTTTGAGGGGCCCTAGGGGCTATGGCTACACCTTC.

On this clone: This sample includes further DNA sequences coding for the same CDR3. The chain links TRBV6-5 to TRBJ2-1; D might be TRBD1 (6 bases). V was trimmed by 0 bases and J by 4 bases, leaving 10 bases between them. This CDR3 comprises 15 residues. Germline V gene data show CDR1 as MNHEY and CDR2 as SVGAGI. This CDR3 reads CASSYSRTVYNEQFF. The CDR3 DNA reads as TGTGCCAGCAGTTACTCGAGGACAGTATACAATGAGCAGTTCTTC.

This sequence joins TRBV11-2 and TRBJ1-1, with unresolved D. This CDR3 has 14 amino acids. Germline assignment: CDR1 SGHAT and CDR2 FQNNGV. Between the trimmed V and J ends, which lost 2 bases and 1 base, there was a span of 8 bases. CDR3 nucleotides: TGTGCCAGCAGCTTATTTCTACAGAACACTGAAGCTTTCTTT. It yields the protein CASSLFLQNTEAFF.

The V and J genes are TRBV11-1 and TRBJ2-7, with 11 bases that match TRBD2. In germline, CDR1 is SGHAT, CDR2 FQDESV (reference sequence). CDR3 size: 18 residues. V was pared by 1 base and J by 0 bases, with 8 bases of the junction left unmatched. CDR3 residues: CASSLGPPSGRPSYEQYF. DNA for the CDR3: TGTGCCAGCAGCTTAGGACCTCCTAGCGGGAGGCCCTCCTACGAGCAGTACTTC.

V and J are TRBV28 and TRBJ1-4; a weak D match, TRBD1 (5 bases). The CDR3 extends over 15 amino acids. V lost 0 bases, J lost 3 bases, and 8 bases lay in between. The V gene's germline CDR1 is MDHEN and CDR2 SYDVKM. The CDR3: CASSLWGTANEKLFF. As DNA, the CDR3 is TGTGCCAGCAGTTTATGGGGGACTGCTAATGAAAAACTGTTTTTT.